A single sample is the source of the 9 T cell receptor beta chains below, sequenced in a study of T cells in Graves' hyperthyroidism and ophthalmopathy (dated by TCRdb to the late 2010s). The protocol used for the library was multiplex PCR. The data were produced on an Illumina HiSeq 2000. TCR beta CDR3 regions were amplified from RNA transcripts. A first-round RT-PCR of the TCR CDR3 used the HTBI primer set with the Qiagen OneStep RT-PCR kit. Clones were called with MiXCR by TCRdb after fastp trimmed the public reads at Q25, and only in-frame beta chains were retained. Rows with a matching CDR3 protein are joined into one entry that keeps the most common DNA and genes. The sample data list approximately 480,000 distinct CDR3 sequences, and less than 25% of these were observed just once. Jointly, the top ten make up 26% of the sample. Sequencing used blood. Receptors were obtained from a man between 18 and 29 years old with Graves' hyperthyroidism.

Concerning this clonotype itself: This may be a read error, as it is one base from a much larger clone. The chain joins TRBV7-6 to TRBJ1-1; D may be TRBD1 (6 bases). Germline V gene data show CDR1 as SGHVS and CDR2 as FNYEAQ. The CDR3 is made up of 15 amino acids. CDR3 loop: CASSLESQGNTEPFF. CDR3 DNA sequence: TGTGCCAGCAGCTTGGAGAGCCAGGGGAACACTGAACCTTTCTTT. The entire variable domain, with the rest obtained from reference TRBV7-6 and TRBJ1-1, is as follows: GAGVSQSPRYKVTKRGQDVALRCDPISGHVSLYWYRQALGQGPEFLTYFNYEAQQDKSGLPNDRFSAERPEGSISTLTIQRTEQRDSAMYRCASSLESQGNTEPFFGQGTRLTVV.

The V gene is TRBV12-3 or TRBV12-4, the J gene TRBJ2-5; no definite D call. This CDR3 is built from 12 residues. With 2 bases removed from V and 5 bases from J, the gap between germline ends came to 6 bases. CDR3 nucleotide sequence: TGTGCCAGCAGTTTAAATCCGGAGACCCAGTACTTC. Its translation is CASSLNPETQYF.

The chain is built from TRBV7-7 and TRBJ2-4; D may correspond to TRBD1 or TRBD2 (5 bases each). Looked up from germline, CDR1 is SSHAT and CDR2 is FNYEAQ (reference sequence). V was shortened by 5 bases and J by 6 bases, with 11 bases between the two germline ends. There are 13 residues in the CDR3. The CDR3 region has the DNA TGTGCCAGCAGCCTAGGGACGGGAAACATTCAGTACTTC. Its protein is CASSLGTGNIQYF. The full variable domain, completed using reference TRBV7-7 and TRBJ2-4, is GAGVSQSPRYKVTKRGQDVTLRCDPISSHATLYWYQQALGQGPEFLTYFNYEAQPDKSGLPSDRFSAERPEGSISTLTIQRTEQRDSAMYRCASSLGTGNIQYFGAGTRLSVL.

This clonotype was recorded many times. The chain recombines TRBV19 with TRBJ1-2; 9 bases align to TRBD1. J lost 8 bases, V lost 6 bases, and 7 bases had no gene match. The CDR3 totals 13 residues. CDR1 is LNHDA, CDR2 SQIVND, per germline (reference sequence). CDR3 residues: CASSIGTGHGYTF. The CDR3 DNA sequence: TGTGCCAGTAGCATTGGGACAGGGCACGGCTACACCTTC.

This clonotype occurred many times. Written as DNA, the CDR3 is TGTGCCTGCCTCCCTGGCCGGGAACTCTACGAGCAGTACTTC. This translates into CACLPGRELYEQYF. The genes are TRBV30 and TRBJ2-7, with D maybe TRBD2 (5 bases). The CDR3 contains 14 residues. Germline lookup yields CDR1 GTSNPN and CDR2 SVGIG (reference sequence). The V gene lost 6 bases and the J gene lost 3 bases, with 18 bases spanning the gap.

The chain employs TRBV3-1 and TRBJ2-7; 9 bases are shared with TRBD2. Germline loops: CDR1 LGHDT, CDR2 YNNKEL (reference sequence). The CDR3 is 15 residues long. The V and J ends lost 4 bases and 3 bases, in that order; junction bases with no gene match: 7. This chain's CDR3 is CASSRATSGNYEQYF. In DNA form, the CDR3 reads TGTGCCAGCAGCCGAGCGACTAGCGGTAACTACGAGCAGTACTTC.

Many counts were recorded for this clonotype. Germline is not matched at one junction end, which may reflect a read error. The chain employs TRBV6-1 and TRBJ2-7; 8 nucleotides line up with TRBD2. This CDR3 has 12 amino acids. Looked up from germline, CDR1 is MNHNS and CDR2 is SASEGT. This CDR3 is CGSGGSPYEQYF. Here the CDR3 DNA reads TGCGGGAGCGGGGGTAGTCCCTACGAGCAGTACTTC.

This clonotype was seen at least ten times. The rearrangement uses TRBV29-1 and TRBJ1-1, with D possibly matching TRBD1 (5 bases). The length of the CDR3 is 13 residues. Trimming removed 7 bases at V and 0 bases at J, with 12 bases between. Germline CDR1 reads SQVTM; CDR2 reads ANQGSEA. CDR3 in amino acids: CSATGTVNTEAFF. As DNA, the CDR3 is TGCAGCGCAACCGGGACGGTGAACACTGAAGCTTTCTTT.

This clonotype was recorded many times. This chain joins TRBV6-1 and TRBJ1-1; 8 bases match TRBD1. The CDR3 consists of 14 residues. V was pared by 5 bases and J by 8 bases, with 10 bases of the junction left unmatched. Germline assignment: CDR1 MNHNS and CDR2 SASEGT. The CDR3 region has the DNA TGTGCCAGCAGTCTCCTCCCAGGGGGCGCGGAAGCTTTCTTT. Encoded protein: CASSLLPGGAEAFF.